This entry lists 28 T cell receptor beta chains sequenced from one sample in a study of shared clonotypes between healthy human individuals. Sequencing was performed with immunoSEQ multiplex PCR; in TCRdb, only in-frame clones are kept and a portion is missing. There are about 2.4 million clones in the sample; approximately 94% occur only once, and over 0.12% lies in the top ten. The sequencing input was naive CD4+ T cells sorted from blood. Subset described: CD45RA+ positively selected. These TCRs come from a man aged 18 to 35 in good health.

This clone was seen just once. The V gene is TRBV7-9, the J gene TRBJ2-7, with a possible D match to TRBD1 (6 bases). Germline V gives CDR1 SEHNR, CDR2 FQNEAQ (reference sequence). The V and J ends lost 5 bases and 7 bases respectively, with 15 bases between them. The CDR3 length is 13 residues. The CDR3 region is CASSASQGWEQYF. The DNA of the CDR3 is TGTGCCAGCAGCGCCTCACAGGGATGGGAGCAGTACTTC.

The rearrangement uses TRBV7-2 and TRBJ2-2; 12 nucleotides agree with TRBD2. V shed 5 bases and J 6 bases; nucleotides not matched to a gene: 7. CDR3 length equals 16 residues. The germline CDR1 and CDR2 sequences are SGHTA and FQGNSA. CDR3 amino acids: CASSLGLAGVAGELFF. DNA of the CDR3: TGTGCCAGCAGCCTGGGACTAGCGGGTGTGGCCGGGGAGCTGTTTTTT.

This chain connects TRBV5-1 to TRBJ1-1; 8 positions match TRBD1. Per germline, CDR1 SGHRS and CDR2 YFSETQ. Losses at the gene ends were 5 bases for V and 10 bases for J; bases not matched to a gene: 10. The CDR3 extends over 13 amino acids. The CDR3 coding sequence is TGCGCCAGCAGGGCTGGTGGACAGGGTAGAGCTTTCTTT. It codes for CASRAGGQGRAFF.

J is TRBJ2-3 and V is TRBV7-9, with TRBD2 identical over 13 bases. Looked up from germline, CDR1 is SEHNR and CDR2 is FQNEAQ (reference sequence). The J segment lost 2 bases and the V segment lost 5 bases, leaving 7 bases of the junction unmatched. The CDR3 extends over 17 amino acids. In DNA form, the CDR3 reads TGTGCCAGCAGCCGTGGGACTAGCGGGGAGCTCACAGATACGCAGTATTTT. Protein sequence: CASSRGTSGELTDTQYF.

As regards this clone: This sample includes further DNA sequences coding for the same CDR3. V gene TRBV30 combines with J gene TRBJ1-6; D gene uncertain. This CDR3 comprises 13 residues. Per germline, CDR1 GTSNPN and CDR2 SVGIG (reference sequence). V lost 2 bases, J lost 4 bases, and 6 bases lay in between. The CDR3 loop is CAWSPGYNSPLHF. Written as DNA, the CDR3 is TGTGCCTGGAGTCCGGGTTATAATTCACCCCTCCACTTT.

The chain employs TRBV4-3 and TRBJ2-4; 8 positions agree with TRBD2. Germline V gene data show CDR1 as LGHNA and CDR2 as YSLEER. CDR3 length: 18 amino acids. Trimming at V came to 0 bases and at J to 2 bases, leaving 9 bases not matched to a gene. Here the CDR3 reads CASSQDSSSGGPKNIQYF. In nucleotides, the CDR3 is TGCGCCAGCAGCCAAGATAGTTCGTCGGGAGGGCCCAAAAACATTCAGTACTTC.

Here the CDR3 reads CASSLIGGTNTGELFF. CDR3 in DNA: TGTGCCAGCAGCTTGATTGGCGGAACGAACACCGGGGAGCTGTTTTTT. This chain uses TRBV7-6 with TRBJ2-2; no clear D. The CDR3 covers 16 residues. V was pared by 3 bases and J by 0 bases, with 11 bases between. Germline V gene sequence: CDR1 SGHVS, CDR2 FNYEAQ.

This chain links TRBV5-4 with TRBJ2-3; D is ambiguous. The CDR3 is 15 amino acids. Germline values: CDR1 SGHNT, CDR2 YYREEE (reference sequence). The V gene lost 4 bases and the J gene lost 3 bases, with 15 bases spanning the gap. The CDR3 spells CASSPGGGFTDTQYF. CDR3 sequence (DNA): TGTGCCAGCAGCCCGGGCGGCGGTTTTACAGATACGCAGTATTTT.

V is TRBV27 and J is TRBJ2-3; TRBD2 matches at 10 bases. The V gene's germline CDR1 is MNHEY and CDR2 SMNVEV (reference sequence). J was trimmed by 10 bases and V by 7 bases; bases with no gene match: 14. The CDR3 covers 15 residues. The chain's CDR3 is CASKGAGGPQGAQYF. The DNA for the CDR3 is TGTGCCAGCAAAGGAGCGGGAGGGCCACAGGGGGCGCAGTATTTT.

The chain employs TRBV5-1 and TRBJ1-1; D is ambiguous. CDR3 length: 15 amino acids. V was pared by 4 bases and J by 1 base, with 14 bases between. Germline V lookup: CDR1 SGHRS, CDR2 YFSETQ. The CDR3 spells CASSPAVGSNTEAFF. Written as DNA, the CDR3 is TGCGCCAGCAGCCCAGCCGTAGGATCGAACACTGAAGCTTTCTTT.

The chain is built from TRBV4-1 and TRBJ2-3; TRBD2 agrees at 9 bases. CDR1 MGHRA and CDR2 YSYEKL come from the germline V gene. J was trimmed by 2 bases and V by 4 bases; bases with no gene match: 13. The CDR3 covers 18 residues. The CDR3 sequence: CASSPYLSGGLITDTQYF. The CDR3, as DNA: TGCGCCAGCAGCCCCTATTTGAGCGGGGGGTTAATCACAGATACGCAGTATTTT.

The chain has TRBV7-9 and TRBJ1-4, with D unclear. Germline values: CDR1 SEHNR, CDR2 FQNEAQ (reference sequence). The germline V and J ends were trimmed by 2 bases and 7 bases, with 11 bases remaining between them. The length of the CDR3 is 14 residues. The DNA of the CDR3 is TGTGCCAGCAGCTTACTCAAGCTGGGTGAAAAACTGTTTTTT. It specifies CASSLLKLGEKLFF.

This chain connects TRBV12-1 to TRBJ2-2; no check of the table's D call, TRBD1, against the DNA was made. TRBV12-1 is a pseudogene locus. This CDR3 has 13 residues. The CDR3 DNA is TGTGCCAGCAGCTTGGCTTTGGCCGGGGAGCTGTTTTTT. Protein sequence: CASSLALAGELFF.

The chain recombines TRBV11-2 with TRBJ2-1; the D call may be TRBD1 or TRBD2 (6 bases each). The CDR3 loop spans 12 amino acids. V lost 1 base and J 9 bases, leaving 7 bases between the germline ends. CDR1 and CDR2 from the germline V gene are SGHAT and FQNNGV. The CDR3 nucleotides read TGTGCCAGCAGCTTAGCGGGGGCTGAGCAGTTCTTC. Translated, it gives CASSLAGAEQFF.

This chain links TRBV7-2 with TRBJ1-4, with D possibly being TRBD1 (5 bases). The CDR3 sequence is 13 residues long. Trimming took off 6 bases at V and 8 bases at J, with 13 bases between the two ends. The germline gives CDR1 SGHTA, CDR2 FQGNSA. CDR3 amino acids: CASSLAGEEKLFF. CDR3 sequence (DNA): TGTGCCAGCAGTCTCGCGGGGGAAGAAAAACTGTTTTTT.

The chain employs TRBV5-1 and TRBJ1-1; D may be TRBD1 (5 bases). Trimming took off 2 bases at V and 1 base at J, with 12 bases between the two ends. CDR3 length equals 15 residues. Germline loops: CDR1 SGHRS, CDR2 YFSETQ. The CDR3 loop is CASSFVRDGNTEAFF. The CDR3 region has the DNA TGCGCCAGCAGCTTTGTCCGGGACGGGAACACTGAAGCTTTCTTT.

The V gene is TRBV9, the J gene TRBJ2-5; weak D call: TRBD2 (6 bases). CDR1 and CDR2 (germline): SGDLS, YYNGEE. Trimming left V 3 bases short and J 0 bases short, with 15 bases between. The CDR3 extends over 16 amino acids. The CDR3 nucleotides are TGTGCCAGCAGCGCCTCGAACCGGGGGAACCAAGAGACCCAGTACTTC. Encoded protein: CASSASNRGNQETQYF.

As concerns this clone: This specimen includes other DNA sequences encoding the same CDR3. The chain is built from TRBV28 and TRBJ1-3; 9 bases line up with TRBD1. V shed 2 bases and J 4 bases; nucleotides not matched to a gene: 3. The CDR3 runs to 15 residues. Germline assignment: CDR1 MDHEN and CDR2 SYDVKM. CDR3 amino acids: CASSLGQGSGNTIYF. In DNA form, the CDR3 reads TGTGCCAGCAGTTTAGGACAGGGGTCCGGAAACACCATATATTTT.

The CDR3 sequence: CASSDGRVNQPQHF. For the CDR3, the DNA is TGTGCCAGCAGTGATGGCCGGGTCAATCAGCCCCAGCATTTT. The chain recombines TRBV2 with TRBJ1-5; no reliable D call. The CDR3 totals 14 residues. Germline V lookup: CDR1 SNHLY, CDR2 FYNNEI. Trimming stripped 3 bases from V and 3 bases from J, with 9 bases between.

V usage is TRBV11-2 and J usage is TRBJ2-3; weak D call: TRBD2 (6 bases). Trimming took 2 bases from V and 2 from J, leaving 20 bases between them. The germline gives CDR1 SGHAT, CDR2 FQNNGV. CDR3 length: 18 residues. The DNA of the CDR3 is TGTGCCAGCAGCTTAACCGGCGGGAAGCCGCTCACCACAGATACGCAGTATTTT. It encodes CASSLTGGKPLTTDTQYF.

The CDR3 protein is CASRQGADEKLFF. The CDR3 coding sequence is TGCGCCAGCAGACAGGGGGCGGATGAAAAACTGTTTTTT. The chain recombines TRBV10-2 with TRBJ1-4, with TRBD1 matching over 9 bases. Per the germline V gene, CDR1 is WSHSY and CDR2 is SAAADI. The CDR3 is made up of 13 amino acids. V dropped 6 bases and J dropped 6; count of bases not matched to a gene: 2.

V and J are TRBV4-1 and TRBJ1-6; D ambiguous. V lost 1 base, J lost 5 bases, and 6 bases lay in between. The CDR3 totals 14 residues. Germline CDR1 reads MGHRA; CDR2 reads YSYEKL. The CDR3 region is CASSQGRDNSPLHF. The CDR3 DNA reads TGCGCCAGCAGCCAAGGTCGGGATAATTCACCCCTCCACTTT.

A note on this clone: Within the sample, other DNA sequences also encode this same CDR3. V usage is TRBV7-9 and J usage is TRBJ2-7; 8 bases align to TRBD2. This CDR3 contains 13 residues. The junction had 1 base not matched to a gene; V was cut back by 3 bases and J by 3 bases. The germline V gene encodes CDR1 SEHNR and CDR2 FQNEAQ (reference sequence). The CDR3 DNA reads TGTGCCAGCAGCTTGAGCGGGAGCTACGAGCAGTACTTC. This gives the protein CASSLSGSYEQYF.

About this clone itself: One junction end does not reproduce the germline sequence, and a read error may be involved. This chain uses TRBV9 with TRBJ2-2; 9 nucleotides align to TRBD1. CDR1 is SGDLS and CDR2 is YYNGEE in the germline V gene. This CDR3 contains 15 residues. The CDR3 sequence: CASSTQGANPGELFF. The DNA of the CDR3 is TGTGCCAGCAGCACACAGGGGGCGAACCCCGGGGAGCTGTTTTTT.

This clone was observed a single time. V usage is TRBV6-5 and J usage is TRBJ1-4; maybe TRBD1 (6 bases). The CDR3 extends over 14 amino acids. Looked up from germline, CDR1 is MNHEY and CDR2 is SVGAGI. V lost 1 base and J lost 8, with 11 bases in between. The CDR3 coding sequence is TGTGCCAGCAGTTACTTAGGACAGCGAGAAAAACTGTTTTTT. Amino acid sequence: CASSYLGQREKLFF.

The CDR3 DNA reads as TGTGCCAGCAGCCGGACAGGGAACTACGAGCAGTACTTC. Translated, it gives CASSRTGNYEQYF. The chain couples TRBV7-6 to TRBJ2-7, with 8 nucleotides matching TRBD1. The germline V gene encodes CDR1 SGHVS and CDR2 FNYEAQ. The CDR3 runs 13 residues. V was pared by 5 bases and J by 3 bases, with 3 bases of the junction left unmatched. The entire variable domain, with the rest obtained from reference TRBV7-6 and TRBJ2-7, is as follows: GAGVSQSPRYKVTKRGQDVALRCDPISGHVSLYWYRQALGQGPEFLTYFNYEAQQDKSGLPNDRFSAERPEGSISTLTIQRTEQRDSAMYRCASSRTGNYEQYFGPGTRLTVT.

The J gene is TRBJ2-1, the V gene TRBV5-4; D is possibly TRBD1 or TRBD2 (6 bases each). The CDR3 has 15 residues. Trimming stripped 5 bases from V and 5 bases from J, with 17 bases between. Germline loops: CDR1 SGHNT, CDR2 YYREEE (reference sequence). CDR3 sequence: CASRDGGRVDNEQFF. The DNA of the CDR3 is TGTGCCAGCAGGGATGGGGGGCGCGTAGACAATGAGCAGTTCTTC.

The genes are TRBV13 and TRBJ1-5; 7 bases align to TRBD1. The CDR3 contains 14 residues. The junction had 6 bases not matched to a gene; V was cut back by 5 bases and J by 5 bases. Per the germline V gene, CDR1 is PRHDT and CDR2 is FYEKMQ (reference sequence). Here the CDR3 reads CASSIRQGDQPQHF. The CDR3 nucleotides are TGTGCCAGCAGCATACGACAGGGCGATCAGCCCCAGCATTTT.